Each of the 20 T cell receptor beta chains below was sequenced from the same sample in a study of Graves' ophthalmopathy and Graves' hyperthyroidism. The study amplified TCR beta CDR3 regions using RNA transcripts. In the first round, RT-PCR was carried out with HTBI primers, and a multiplex PCR formed the second round. TCRdb re-called the multiplex PCR reads with MiXCR, one entry per CDR3 protein. The table shows almost 750,000 distinct CDR3 sequences, with 40% occurring only once. The sequenced sample consisted of peripheral blood. All receptors derive from an adult man with Graves' ophthalmopathy.

This clonotype appeared many times. This rearrangement joins TRBV29-1 to TRBJ1-1, with a weak D call TRBD1 (6 bases). V lost 6 bases and J 0 bases, leaving 11 bases between the germline ends. The CDR3 runs 13 residues. The germline gives CDR1 SQVTM, CDR2 ANQGSEA. This chain's CDR3 is CSVAQGMNTEAFF. CDR3 bases: TGCAGCGTCGCACAGGGAATGAACACTGAAGCTTTCTTT.

This chain connects TRBV12-3 or TRBV12-4 to TRBJ2-5; D might be TRBD1 (6 bases). V lost 3 bases and J 5 bases, leaving 19 bases between the germline ends. The CDR3 has 16 residues. As DNA, the CDR3 is TGTGCCAGCAGTTTCTGGGGGCAGGGACCTTGGGAGACCCAGTACTTC. It specifies CASSFWGQGPWETQYF.

The table lists this clonotype with a few counts. The chain carries TRBV20-1 and TRBJ2-2; D possibly corresponds to TRBD1 (6 bases). V was trimmed by 3 bases and J by 3 bases, leaving 8 bases between them. This CDR3 comprises 13 residues. Per the germline V gene, CDR1 is DFQATT and CDR2 is SNEGSKA (reference sequence). CDR3 residues: CSARNRDTGELFF. DNA for the CDR3: TGCAGTGCTAGGAACAGGGACACCGGGGAGCTGTTTTTT.

The chain combines TRBV25-1 with TRBJ2-2; no definite D call. The germline gives CDR1 MGHDK, CDR2 SYGVNS. V was clipped by 5 bases and J by 1 base, with 17 bases between them. The CDR3 runs 17 residues. CDR3 loop: CASSLAPRRLNTGELFF. Written as DNA, the CDR3 is TGTGCCAGCAGTTTGGCTCCAAGACGACTGAACACCGGGGAGCTGTTTTTT.

The chain joins TRBV20-1 to TRBJ1-5; 8 bases fit TRBD1. The CDR3 spans 19 residues. Per germline, CDR1 DFQATT and CDR2 SNEGSKA (reference sequence). Losses at the gene ends were 3 bases for V and 0 bases for J; bases not matched to a gene: 16. The CDR3, as DNA: TGCAGTGCTAGGCGAGCCGACAGGGGCGCCCACCTTAGCAATCAGCCCCAGCATTTT. This translates into CSARRADRGAHLSNQPQHF.

In its sample, this clonotype was seen many times. V usage is TRBV20-1 and J usage is TRBJ2-7; possibly TRBD1 for D (6 bases). Trimming left V 5 bases short and J 1 base short, with 18 bases between. This CDR3 has 15 amino acids. CDR1 DFQATT and CDR2 SNEGSKA come from the germline V gene (reference sequence). CDR3 sequence reads: CSASDSVDPSYEQYF. CDR3 DNA sequence: TGCAGTGCTTCGGACAGCGTAGACCCTTCCTACGAGCAGTACTTC.

Comments on this clonotype: The junction and the germline gene differ at one end; a read error may be behind it. The chain has TRBV29-1 and TRBJ2-5; 9 nucleotides align to TRBD1. Germline CDR1 reads SQVTM; CDR2 reads ANQGSEA. This CDR3 is built from 11 residues. The CDR3 region has the DNA TGCAGCGTTGATCCGACAGGGGGGAGCTTCTTC. This encodes CSVDPTGGSFF. The entire variable domain, with the rest obtained from reference TRBV29-1 and TRBJ2-5, is as follows: SAVISQKPSRDICQRGTSLTIQCQVDSQVTMMFWYRQQPGQSLTLIATANQGSEATYESGFVIDKFPISRPNLTFSTLTVSNMSPEDSSIYLCSVDPTGGSFFGPGTRLLVL.

The CDR3 DNA is TGCAGTTTATGGTCAGGGACTGGCTACACCTTC. It codes for CSLWSGTGYTF. The chain couples TRBV20-1 to TRBJ1-2; weak D call: TRBD1 (5 bases). The germline V and J ends were trimmed by 8 bases and 7 bases, with 14 bases remaining between them. This CDR3 contains 11 residues. Germline V gene lookup returns CDR1 DFQATT and CDR2 SNEGSKA (reference sequence).

This clonotype has only a few counts. V gene TRBV5-8 combines with J gene TRBJ2-7; the match to TRBD1 covers 7 bases. With V trimmed by 0 bases and J by 3 bases, 3 bases remained unmatched. The germline V gene encodes CDR1 SGHTS and CDR2 YDEGEE. This CDR3 comprises 14 residues. This CDR3 reads CASSLEGGNYEQYF. As DNA, the CDR3 is TGTGCCAGCAGCTTGGAAGGGGGCAACTACGAGCAGTACTTC.

Ten or more counts support this clonotype. This chain uses TRBV7-2 with TRBJ2-7; 10 bases align to TRBD1. CDR3 length equals 15 residues. Germline V gene sequence: CDR1 SGHTA, CDR2 FQGNSA. J was trimmed by 2 bases and V by 5 bases; bases with no gene match: 6. The CDR3 region has the DNA TGTGCCAGCAGCACGCCCGGGACAGGGGCCTACGAGCAGTACTTC. This encodes CASSTPGTGAYEQYF.

The chain employs TRBV12-3 or TRBV12-4 and TRBJ1-6; D perhaps matches TRBD1 (5 bases). Trimming stripped 5 bases from V and 5 bases from J, with 16 bases between. The CDR3 totals 16 residues. This chain's CDR3 is CASSREFVTDNSPLHF. The CDR3 coding sequence is TGTGCCAGCAGTCGAGAGTTTGTGACAGATAATTCACCCCTCCACTTT.

The gene calls are TRBV10-2 and TRBJ2-2, with a tentative D call TRBD1 (5 bases). The V gene lost 6 bases and the J gene lost 0 bases, with 11 bases spanning the gap. CDR1 and CDR2 from the germline V gene are WSHSY and SAAADI. This CDR3 contains 15 residues. This CDR3 reads CASRFRQTNTGELFF. The CDR3 DNA is TGCGCCAGCAGATTTAGACAGACGAACACCGGGGAGCTGTTTTTT.

This clonotype was counted a few times. This chain links TRBV3-1 with TRBJ1-1, with D uncertain. V was clipped by 5 bases and J by 11 bases, with 15 bases between them. Germline V lookup: CDR1 LGHDT, CDR2 YNNKEL (reference sequence). The CDR3 has 12 amino acids. The DNA of the CDR3 is TGTGCCAGCAGCAAGCCGGGGATGTGGGCTTTCTTT. This codes for CASSKPGMWAFF.

The gene calls are TRBV7-9 and TRBJ1-2; no clear D. V lost 11 bases, J lost 5 bases, and 12 bases lay in between. Germline CDR1 is SEHNR and CDR2 is FQNEAQ (reference sequence). This CDR3 has 11 amino acids. The CDR3 region has the DNA TGTGCCTGGAGTAAGGTTTATGGCTACACCTTC. Its protein product is CAWSKVYGYTF.

Points on this clonotype: With a much larger clone just one base away, this may be a read error. V and J are TRBV2 and TRBJ1-2; D is perhaps TRBD1 (5 bases). V lost 1 base, J lost 8 bases, and 8 bases lay in between. The V gene's germline CDR1 is SNHLY and CDR2 FYNNEI. This CDR3 spans 12 amino acids. The CDR3 coding sequence is TGTGCCAGCAGTGAAGGAGGGGTCGGCTACACCTTC. It encodes CASSEGGVGYTF. The variable domain in full, with the rest retrieved from reference TRBV2 and TRBJ1-2, is EPEVTQTPSHQVTQMGQEVILRCVPISNHLYFYWYRQILGQKVEFLVSFYNNEISEKSEIFDDQFSVERPDGSNFTLKIRSTKLEDSAMYFCASSEGGVGYTFGSGTRLTVV.

The V call is TRBV7-2, the J call TRBJ2-3; TRBD1 or TRBD2 may be the D gene (6 bases each). Germline V lookup: CDR1 SGHTA, CDR2 FQGNSA. The CDR3 is 16 residues long. V was cut by 5 bases and J by 2 bases, with 17 bases left in between. DNA for the CDR3: TGTGCCAGCAGCCAAGATGAGGGGGGCTCCACAGATACGCAGTATTTT. Its translation: CASSQDEGGSTDTQYF.

Notes on this clonotype: A much larger clone is a single base away; this may be a read error. The CDR3 ends on some other residue instead of the conserved phenylalanine or tryptophan, so this is likely a read error. V gene TRBV20-1 combines with J gene TRBJ1-6, with 8 positions matching TRBD1. The J segment lost 10 bases and the V segment lost 6 bases, leaving 5 bases of the junction unmatched. The CDR3 has 12 amino acids. Germline values: CDR1 DFQATT, CDR2 SNEGSKA (reference sequence). The CDR3 sequence is CSATGGNSPLHY. The CDR3 bases are TGCAGTGCCACAGGGGGGAACTCACCCCTCCACTAT.

This clonotype was seen at least ten times. The chain has TRBV2 and TRBJ2-7, with TRBD2 matching over 15 bases. J was trimmed by 4 bases and V by 6 bases; bases with no gene match: 4. This CDR3 has 15 residues. Germline V gives CDR1 SNHLY, CDR2 FYNNEI. CDR3 loop: CASRSGTSGGYEQYF. In nucleotides, the CDR3 is TGTGCCAGCAGGTCCGGGACTAGCGGGGGGTACGAGCAGTACTTC.

The chain recombines TRBV25-1 with TRBJ1-4, with D unresolved. Germline V gives CDR1 MGHDK, CDR2 SYGVNS. The CDR3 sequence is 16 residues long. With 5 bases removed from V and 3 bases from J, the gap between germline ends came to 16 bases. The CDR3 coding sequence is TGTGCCAGCAGTTACTCGAGGGCAAAAGCTAATGAAAAACTGTTTTTT. Encoded protein: CASSYSRAKANEKLFF. The whole variable domain, remainder taken from reference TRBV25-1 and TRBJ1-4, is EADIYQTPRYLVIGTGKKITLECSQTMGHDKMYWYQQDPGMELHLIHYSYGVNSTEKGDLSSESTVSRIRTEHFPLTLESARPSHTSQYLCASSYSRAKANEKLFFGSGTQLSVL.

V and J are TRBV25-1 and TRBJ1-1; the D gene is possibly TRBD1 (5 bases). CDR3 size: 12 residues. The germline gives CDR1 MGHDK, CDR2 SYGVNS. V was shortened by 8 bases and J by 4 bases, with 11 bases between the two germline ends. CDR3: CASHGTSTEAFF. Written as DNA, the CDR3 is TGTGCCAGCCACGGGACGTCCACTGAAGCTTTCTTT.